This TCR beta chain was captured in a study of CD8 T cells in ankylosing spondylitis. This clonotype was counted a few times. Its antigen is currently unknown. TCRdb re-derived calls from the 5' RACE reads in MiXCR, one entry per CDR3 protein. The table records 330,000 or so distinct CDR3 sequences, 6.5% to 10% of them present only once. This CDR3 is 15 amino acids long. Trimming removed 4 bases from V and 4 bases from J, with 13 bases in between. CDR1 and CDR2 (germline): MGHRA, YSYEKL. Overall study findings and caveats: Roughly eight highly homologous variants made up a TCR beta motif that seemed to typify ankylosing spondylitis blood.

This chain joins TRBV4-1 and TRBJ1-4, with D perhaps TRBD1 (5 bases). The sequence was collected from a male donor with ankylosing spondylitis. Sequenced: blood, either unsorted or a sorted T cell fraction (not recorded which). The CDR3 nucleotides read TGCGCCAGCAGCCCACGCAAGGACATTAATGAAAAACTGTTTTTT. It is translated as CASSPRKDINEKLFF.